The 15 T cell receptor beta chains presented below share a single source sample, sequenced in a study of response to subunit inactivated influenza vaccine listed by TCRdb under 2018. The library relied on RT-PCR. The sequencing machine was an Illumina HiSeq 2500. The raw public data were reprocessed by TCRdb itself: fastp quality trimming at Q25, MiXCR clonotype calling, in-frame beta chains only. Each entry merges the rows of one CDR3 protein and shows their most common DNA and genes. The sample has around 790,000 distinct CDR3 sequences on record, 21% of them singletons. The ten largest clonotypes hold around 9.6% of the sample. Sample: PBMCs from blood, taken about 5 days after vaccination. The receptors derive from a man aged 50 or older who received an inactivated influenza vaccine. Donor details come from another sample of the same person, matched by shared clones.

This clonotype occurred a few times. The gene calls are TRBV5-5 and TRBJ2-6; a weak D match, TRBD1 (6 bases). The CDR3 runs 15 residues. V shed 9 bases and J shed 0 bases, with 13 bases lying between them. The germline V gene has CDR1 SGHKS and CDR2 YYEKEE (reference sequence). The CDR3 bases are TGTGCCACGCGGACAGATAGCTCTGGGGCCAACGTCCTGACTTTC. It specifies CATRTDSSGANVLTF.

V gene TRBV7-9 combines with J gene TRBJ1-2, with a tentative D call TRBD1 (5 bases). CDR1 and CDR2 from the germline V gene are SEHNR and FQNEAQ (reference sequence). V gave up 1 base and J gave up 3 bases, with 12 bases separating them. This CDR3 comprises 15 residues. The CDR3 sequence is CASSLVGGLYYGYTF. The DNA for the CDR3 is TGTGCCAGCAGCTTAGTCGGGGGACTTTACTATGGCTACACCTTC.

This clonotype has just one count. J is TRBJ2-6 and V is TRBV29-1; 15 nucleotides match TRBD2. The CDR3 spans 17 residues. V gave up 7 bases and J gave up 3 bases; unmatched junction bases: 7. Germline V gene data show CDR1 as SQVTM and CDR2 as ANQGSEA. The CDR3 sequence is CSARTSGGAFGANVLTF. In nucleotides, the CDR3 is TGCAGCGCCAGGACTAGCGGGGGGGCCTTTGGGGCCAACGTCCTGACTTTC.

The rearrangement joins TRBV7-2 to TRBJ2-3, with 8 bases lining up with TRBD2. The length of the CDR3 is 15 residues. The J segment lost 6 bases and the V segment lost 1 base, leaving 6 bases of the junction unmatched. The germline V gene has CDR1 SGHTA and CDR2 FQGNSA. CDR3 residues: CASSLGTSRRDTQYF. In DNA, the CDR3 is TGTGCCAGCAGCTTAGGGACTAGCAGGCGGGATACGCAGTATTTT.

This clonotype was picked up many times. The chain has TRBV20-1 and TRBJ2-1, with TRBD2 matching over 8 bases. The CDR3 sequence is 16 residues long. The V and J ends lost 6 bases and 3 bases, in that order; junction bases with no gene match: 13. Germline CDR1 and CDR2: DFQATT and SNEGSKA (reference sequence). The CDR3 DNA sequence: TGCAGTGCCCAGCCTACAAGCGGGAGAAGCTACAATGAGCAGTTCTTC. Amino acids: CSAQPTSGRSYNEQFF.

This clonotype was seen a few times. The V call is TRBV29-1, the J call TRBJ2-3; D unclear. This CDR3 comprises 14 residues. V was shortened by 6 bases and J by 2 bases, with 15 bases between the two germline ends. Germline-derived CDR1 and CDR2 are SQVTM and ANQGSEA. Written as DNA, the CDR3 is TGCAGCGTCGTGGGGTCCCATTTCACAGATACGCAGTATTTT. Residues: CSVVGSHFTDTQYF.

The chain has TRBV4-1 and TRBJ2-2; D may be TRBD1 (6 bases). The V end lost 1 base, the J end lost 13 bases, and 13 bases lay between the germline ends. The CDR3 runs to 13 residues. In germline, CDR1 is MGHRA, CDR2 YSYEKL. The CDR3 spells CASSQGHRERLFF. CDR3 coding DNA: TGCGCCAGCAGCCAAGGGCACAGGGAAAGGCTGTTTTTT.

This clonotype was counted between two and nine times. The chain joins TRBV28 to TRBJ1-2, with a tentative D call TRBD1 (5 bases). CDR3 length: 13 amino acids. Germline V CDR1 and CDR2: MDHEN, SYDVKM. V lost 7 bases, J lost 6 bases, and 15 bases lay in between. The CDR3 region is CASTRGVGDGYTF. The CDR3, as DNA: TGTGCCAGCACCCGAGGGGTTGGAGATGGCTACACCTTC.

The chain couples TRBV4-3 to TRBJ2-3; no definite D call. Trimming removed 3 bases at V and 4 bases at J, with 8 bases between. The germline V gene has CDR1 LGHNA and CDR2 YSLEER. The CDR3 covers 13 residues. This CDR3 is CASSQATADTQYF. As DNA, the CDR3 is TGCGCCAGCAGCCAGGCCACCGCAGATACGCAGTATTTT.

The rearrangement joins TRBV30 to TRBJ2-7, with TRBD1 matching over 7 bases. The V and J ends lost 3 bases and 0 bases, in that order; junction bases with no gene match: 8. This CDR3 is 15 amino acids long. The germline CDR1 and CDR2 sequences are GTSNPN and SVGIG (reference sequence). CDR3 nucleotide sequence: TGTGCCTGGAGGAGAGACAGGGCCCTCTCCTACGAGCAGTACTTC. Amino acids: CAWRRDRALSYEQYF.

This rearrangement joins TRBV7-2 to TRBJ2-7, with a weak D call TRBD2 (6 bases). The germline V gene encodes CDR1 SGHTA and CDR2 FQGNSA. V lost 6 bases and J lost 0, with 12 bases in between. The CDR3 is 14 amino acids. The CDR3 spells CASRQGTFSYEQYF. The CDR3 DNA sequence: TGTGCCAGCAGACAAGGGACTTTCTCCTACGAGCAGTACTTC.

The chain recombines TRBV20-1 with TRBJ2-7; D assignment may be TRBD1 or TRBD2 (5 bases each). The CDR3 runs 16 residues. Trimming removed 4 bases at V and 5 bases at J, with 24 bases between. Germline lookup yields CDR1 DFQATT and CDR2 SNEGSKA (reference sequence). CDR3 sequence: CSATTGTESSGDEQYF. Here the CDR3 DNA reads TGCAGTGCTACAACCGGGACCGAATCGTCCGGTGACGAGCAGTACTTC.

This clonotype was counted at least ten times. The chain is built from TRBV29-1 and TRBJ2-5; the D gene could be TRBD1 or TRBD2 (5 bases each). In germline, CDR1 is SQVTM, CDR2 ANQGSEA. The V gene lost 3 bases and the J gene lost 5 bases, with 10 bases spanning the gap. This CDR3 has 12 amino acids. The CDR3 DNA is TGCAGCGTTGAGTGGGGGTTCGAGACCCAGTACTTC. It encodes CSVEWGFETQYF.

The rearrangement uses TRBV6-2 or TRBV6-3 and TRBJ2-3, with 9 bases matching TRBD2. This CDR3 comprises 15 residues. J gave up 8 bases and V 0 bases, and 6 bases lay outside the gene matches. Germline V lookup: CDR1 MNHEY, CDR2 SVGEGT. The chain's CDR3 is CASSYSSLAGSTQYF. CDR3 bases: TGTGCCAGCAGTTACTCGAGTCTAGCGGGATCTACGCAGTATTTT.

The chain's CDR3 is CSADYGYTF. CDR3 bases: TGCAGTGCTGACTATGGCTACACCTTC. The V and J genes are TRBV20-1 and TRBJ1-2; D is unclear. V lost 5 bases, J lost 3 bases, and 1 base lay in between. This CDR3 region has 9 residues. CDR1 DFQATT and CDR2 SNEGSKA come from the germline V gene (reference sequence).